These 9 T cell receptor beta chains share one sample of origin, sequenced in a study of cytomegalovirus exposure and HLA in healthy donors. Profiled with immunoSEQ multiplex PCR; TCRdb holds only in-frame clones, not every one. The sample holds some 270,000 clones, 86% seen once. The sequenced material came from PBMCs. These receptors were collected from a woman younger than 30 in good health and CMV-seronegative.

This chain joins TRBV6-4 and TRBJ2-1; 7 bases fit TRBD2. Per germline, CDR1 MRHNA and CDR2 SNTAGT. The V and J ends lost 3 bases and 4 bases, in that order; junction bases with no gene match: 9. This CDR3 spans 16 amino acids. CDR3 sequence (DNA): TGTGCCAGCAGTGAGGCTGGCGGGAGAAGTTACAATGAGCAGTTCTTC. The encoded protein is CASSEAGGRSYNEQFF.

V gene TRBV4-3 combines with J gene TRBJ1-1; D is possibly TRBD1 (5 bases). The CDR3 has 13 amino acids. Germline-derived CDR1 and CDR2 are LGHNA and YSLEER. V was shortened by 4 bases and J by 4 bases, with 10 bases between the two germline ends. This CDR3 reads CASSLTGGTEAFF. CDR3 nucleotides: TGCGCCAGCAGCCTAACGGGGGGCACTGAAGCTTTCTTT.

The sample holds a few counts of this clone. The chain links TRBV5-1 to TRBJ1-2; D is ambiguous. CDR3 length equals 13 residues. The germline V gene has CDR1 SGHRS and CDR2 YFSETQ. Trimming left V 0 bases short and J 6 bases short, with 9 bases between. In nucleotides, the CDR3 is TGCGCCAGCAGCTTGGCTCGTACGGATGGCTACACCTTC. Translating gives CASSLARTDGYTF.

This clone was observed a handful of times. In nucleotides, the CDR3 is TGTGCCGGAGGGAGGGGAATGAACACTGAAGCTTTCTTT. Protein sequence: CAGGRGMNTEAFF. The rearrangement joins TRBV30 to TRBJ1-1; tentatively, D is TRBD1 (5 bases). Germline-derived CDR1 and CDR2 are GTSNPN and SVGIG (reference sequence). CDR3 size: 13 residues. Trimming shortened V by 8 bases and J by 0 bases, and 13 bases separated the two germline ends.

The chain couples TRBV2 to TRBJ1-1; 8 nucleotides align to TRBD1. Trimming cost V 6 bases and J 3 bases; bases outside gene matches: 9. From germline, CDR1 is SNHLY and CDR2 FYNNEI. The CDR3 has 15 amino acids. The CDR3 region is CASRGVQGADTEAFF. The CDR3, as DNA: TGTGCCAGCAGAGGGGTGCAGGGGGCGGACACTGAAGCTTTCTTT. Full variable domain (rest looked up from reference TRBV2 and TRBJ1-1): EPEVTQTPSHQVTQMGQEVILRCVPISNHLYFYWYRQILGQKVEFLVSFYNNEISEKSEIFDDQFSVERPDGSNFTLKIRSTKLEDSAMYFCASRGVQGADTEAFFGQGTRLTVV.

The chain recombines TRBV5-1 with TRBJ1-3; 11 bases agree with TRBD1. Germline V gives CDR1 SGHRS, CDR2 YFSETQ. The junction had 2 bases not matched to a gene; V was cut back by 4 bases and J by 2 bases. This CDR3 is 15 amino acids long. The CDR3 DNA sequence: TGCGCCAGCAGCACGGGACAGGGGGCTGGAAACACCATATATTTT. As protein: CASSTGQGAGNTIYF.

This sequence joins TRBV5-1 and TRBJ1-1, with 7 bases aligning to TRBD1. V shed 0 bases, J shed 0 bases, and the junction held 8 bases outside the gene matches. CDR1 SGHRS and CDR2 YFSETQ come from the germline V gene. The CDR3 is made up of 17 amino acids. The CDR3 region has the DNA TGCGCCAGCAGCTTGGAACGAAGGGACAGAATGAACACTGAAGCTTTCTTT. It codes for CASSLERRDRMNTEAFF.

The V gene is TRBV4-2, the J gene TRBJ2-7; tentative D call: TRBD2 (5 bases). This CDR3 is 15 amino acids long. Germline V gene lookup returns CDR1 LGHNA and CDR2 YNFKEQ. The V gene lost 4 bases and the J gene lost 2 bases, with 15 bases spanning the gap. The CDR3 bases are TGTGCCAGCAGCCCGGGCGGCGGGCCTGCCTACGAGCAGTACTTC. It encodes CASSPGGGPAYEQYF.

The table lists this clone with a count of one. This chain joins TRBV5-1 and TRBJ1-1; D remains ambiguous. The CDR3 has 14 amino acids. V lost 5 bases, J lost 0 bases, and 11 bases lay in between. Germline assignment: CDR1 SGHRS and CDR2 YFSETQ. The CDR3: CASRTDVMNTEAFF. CDR3 coding DNA: TGCGCCAGCAGAACAGATGTTATGAACACTGAAGCTTTCTTT.